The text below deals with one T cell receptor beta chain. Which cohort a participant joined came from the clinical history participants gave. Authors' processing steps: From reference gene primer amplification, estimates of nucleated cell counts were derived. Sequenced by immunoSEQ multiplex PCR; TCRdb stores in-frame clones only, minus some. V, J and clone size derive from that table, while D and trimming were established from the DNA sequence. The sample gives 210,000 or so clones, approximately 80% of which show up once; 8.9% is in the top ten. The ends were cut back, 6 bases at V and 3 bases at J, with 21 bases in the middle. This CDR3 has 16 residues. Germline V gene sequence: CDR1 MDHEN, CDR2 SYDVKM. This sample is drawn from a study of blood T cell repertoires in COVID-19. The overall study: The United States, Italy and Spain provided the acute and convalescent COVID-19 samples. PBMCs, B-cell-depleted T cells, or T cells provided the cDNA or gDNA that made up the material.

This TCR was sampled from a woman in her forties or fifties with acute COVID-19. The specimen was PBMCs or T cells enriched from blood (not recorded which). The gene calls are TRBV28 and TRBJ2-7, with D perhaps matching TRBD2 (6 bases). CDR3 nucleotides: TGTGCCAGCAGCCCTCATTGGGCGGGAACACACTACGAGCAGTACTTC. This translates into CASSPHWAGTHYEQYF.